This T cell receptor (beta chain) was captured in a study of cytomegalovirus exposure and HLA in healthy donors. The PCR ran on 60 Vbeta and 13 Jbeta primers. Measured with immunoSEQ multiplex PCR; TCRdb has only the in-frame clones, and not every one. This sample carries some 170,000 clones, roughly four fifths of them seen once, and the ten largest clones take roughly 4.5%. The V gene's germline CDR1 is SGHDT and CDR2 YYEEEE. The CDR3 totals 19 residues. J was trimmed by 3 bases and V by 0 bases; bases with no gene match: 7. Sequenced input: PBMCs. The source is a woman aged 18-35 years in good health and CMV-seropositive. This chain links TRBV5-6 with TRBJ2-2; TRBD2 matches 14 bases. The CDR3 nucleotides read TGTGCCAGCAGCTTGGCTCCGGGACTAGCGGGGGAACACACCGGGGAGCTGTTTTTT. Translated: CASSLAPGLAGEHTGELFF.